These 4 T cell receptor beta chains share one sample of origin, sequenced in a study of stem cell transplantation in POMP-related autoinflammatory disease. Measured with immunoSEQ multiplex PCR; TCRdb has only the in-frame clones, and not every one. This repertoire shows some 68,000 clones, around 90% found once; its top ten account for around 0.72%. The sequenced sample was CD4+ T cells from PBMCs, obtained after stem cell transplantation. The origin of the receptors is a human patient with POMP-related autoinflammation and immune dysregulation (PRAID). The graft donor may be the source of some T cells.

The rearrangement links TRBV3-1 (or the pseudogene TRBV3-2) to TRBJ2-2; perhaps TRBD2 as D (6 bases). The CDR3 has 15 residues. CDR1 is LGHDT, CDR2 YNNKEL, per germline (reference sequence). The ends were cut back, 2 bases at V and 6 bases at J, with 13 bases in the middle. As DNA, the CDR3 is TGTGCCAGCAGCCAACCAAGGAGGGCTCCCGGGGAGCTGTTTTTT. This sequence encodes CASSQPRRAPGELFF.

The chain uses TRBV5-4 and TRBJ2-5; D remains ambiguous. V was shortened by 0 bases and J by 4 bases, with 13 bases between the two germline ends. Germline V lookup: CDR1 SGHNT, CDR2 YYREEE (reference sequence). The CDR3 loop spans 15 amino acids. The CDR3 spells CASSLDPRGGETQYF. The CDR3 coding sequence is TGTGCCAGCAGCTTGGACCCTAGAGGTGGAGAGACCCAGTACTTC.

The chain combines TRBV5-1 with TRBJ2-5; 8 nucleotides align to TRBD1. This CDR3 contains 15 residues. V shed 0 bases, J shed 4 bases, and the junction held 5 bases outside the gene matches. The germline V gene has CDR1 SGHRS and CDR2 YFSETQ. CDR3 region: CASSLEGQGGETQYF. CDR3 coding DNA: TGCGCCAGCAGCTTGGAAGGACAGGGTGGAGAGACCCAGTACTTC.

The gene calls are TRBV28 and TRBJ2-7, with 10 positions matching TRBD2. Germline V CDR1 and CDR2: MDHEN, SYDVKM. CDR3 size: 16 residues. V trimming: 5 bases; J trimming: 2 bases; junction bases outside the gene matches: 9. The chain's CDR3 is CASSPFGLAEPYEQYF. The CDR3 coding sequence is TGTGCCAGCAGTCCTTTCGGACTAGCGGAACCCTACGAGCAGTACTTC.